These 2 T cell receptor beta chains were all obtained from the same sample, sequenced in a study of T cell repertoires in cytomegalovirus infection. Via MiXCR, TCRdb re-called the reads, giving one row per CDR3 protein. The repertoire has about a million distinct CDR3 sequences, around 32% of them found once; the top ten carry around 15%. No antigen has been identified for these receptors. Material: cultured CD8+ T cells from PBMCs, obtained from culture after CMV antigen stimulation. The receptors were gathered from a human donor in good health (CMV status not recorded). Some clones in this sample may be carry-over from other donors' samples.

This clonotype came up many times. This chain links TRBV7-2 with TRBJ1-5; tentative D call: TRBD1 (5 bases). CDR3 length: 13 amino acids. The V end was cut by 6 bases, the J end by 7 bases, with 13 bases between. Germline V gene data show CDR1 as SGHTA and CDR2 as FQGNSA. CDR3 in amino acids: CASREDSSQPQHF. CDR3 coding DNA: TGTGCCAGCAGAGAAGACAGTTCCCAGCCCCAGCATTTT.

V and J are TRBV7-4 and TRBJ2-7; a weak D match, TRBD1 (6 bases). The CDR3 extends over 14 amino acids. Trimming shortened V by 5 bases and J by 4 bases, and 15 bases separated the two germline ends. The germline V gene has CDR1 SGHVT and CDR2 SQSDAQ. The CDR3 sequence: CASSPAGARYEQYV. As DNA, the CDR3 is TGTGCCAGCAGCCCGGCAGGGGCGCGGTACGAGCAGTACGTC.